Listed below are T cell receptor beta chains from one sample, sequenced in a study of follicular helper T cells after annual influenza vaccination. The protocol was immunoSEQ multiplex PCR, while the TCRdb copy is restricted to in-frame clones and leaves out a portion. Found here are fewer than 6,500 clones, around 82% of them singletons; the top ten hold around 2.5%. The sample was CXCR5+ CD38- circulating T follicular helper cells from blood, taken 7 days after influenza vaccination. The receptors stem from an adult who received the influenza vaccine. Each CDR3 is given with its conserved first and last residue. Each record gives: clone size, V gene, J gene, D gene, CDR3 protein, CDR3 DNA. A D gene is named only where the DNA matches it firmly. Only some rows state a clone size, as once, few, many or a class for expanded clones.

clone size: -; V gene: TRBV7-9; J gene: TRBJ2-7; D gene: -; CDR3 protein: CASSAQPSELTYEQYF; CDR3 DNA: TGTGCCAGCAGCGCCCAGCCTAGCGAACTAACCTACGAGCAGTACTTC
clone size: -; V gene: TRBV28; J gene: TRBJ1-4; D gene: -; CDR3 protein: CASSFQTGLGGGKLFF; CDR3 DNA: TGTGCCAGCAGTTTCCAGACGGGACTCGGGGGGGGAAAACTGTTTTTT
clone size: -; V gene: TRBV19; J gene: TRBJ2-3; D gene: TRBD2; CDR3 protein: CASSISGRDDTQYF; CDR3 DNA: TGTGCCAGTAGTATTAGCGGGAGGGACGATACGCAGTATTTT
clone size: -; V gene: TRBV19; J gene: TRBJ1-5; D gene: -; CDR3 protein: CASSWRTDSNQPQHF; CDR3 DNA: TGTGCCAGTAGCTGGAGGACCGACAGCAATCAGCCCCAGCATTTT
clone size: -; V gene: TRBV6-5; J gene: TRBJ2-7; D gene: -; CDR3 protein: CASRSRDFSYEQYF; CDR3 DNA: TGTGCCAGCAGATCCCGGGACTTCTCCTACGAGCAGTACTTC
clone size: -; V gene: TRBV2; J gene: TRBJ1-1; D gene: -; CDR3 protein: CASSRGGYTEAFF; CDR3 DNA: TGTGCCAGCAGCCGGGGGGGTTACACTGAAGCTTTCTTT
clone size: -; V gene: TRBV19; J gene: TRBJ2-1; D gene: TRBD2; CDR3 protein: CASSIDQTSGRVEQFF; CDR3 DNA: TGTGCCAGTAGTATAGACCAGACTAGCGGGAGGGTTGAGCAGTTCTTC
clone size: -; V gene: TRBV28; J gene: TRBJ1-1; D gene: TRBD1; CDR3 protein: CASRGAGGTEAFF; CDR3 DNA: TGTGCCAGCAGGGGGGCAGGGGGGACTGAAGCTTTCTTT
clone size: -; V gene: TRBV7-2; J gene: TRBJ1-2; D gene: -; CDR3 protein: CASDRRGREGYTF; CDR3 DNA: TGTGCCAGCGACAGGAGGGGTAGGGAAGGCTACACCTTC
clone size: -; V gene: TRBV18; J gene: TRBJ1-4; D gene: TRBD1; CDR3 protein: CASSDGQGVEKLFF; CDR3 DNA: TGTGCCAGCTCAGACGGACAGGGTGTTGAAAAACTGTTTTTT
clone size: -; V gene: TRBV6-1; J gene: TRBJ1-5; D gene: -; CDR3 protein: CASTTLNQPQHF; CDR3 DNA: TGTGCCAGCACCACTCTCAATCAGCCCCAGCATTTT
clone size: -; V gene: TRBV11-2; J gene: TRBJ2-5; D gene: -; CDR3 protein: CASSLEPWDHLGTQYF; CDR3 DNA: TGTGCCAGCAGCTTAGAACCGTGGGACCACTTGGGGACCCAGTACTTC
clone size: -; V gene: TRBV10-3; J gene: TRBJ2-3; D gene: TRBD2; CDR3 protein: CAIRQTSDTDTQYF; CDR3 DNA: TGTGCCATCAGGCAGACTAGCGACACAGATACGCAGTATTTT
clone size: -; V gene: TRBV7-2; J gene: TRBJ2-7; D gene: -; CDR3 protein: CASSLQRGGNEQYF; CDR3 DNA: TGTGCCAGCAGCTTGCAAAGGGGGGGGAACGAGCAGTACTTC
clone size: -; V gene: TRBV7-2; J gene: TRBJ2-3; D gene: TRBD1; CDR3 protein: CASSPRDRANTQYF; CDR3 DNA: TGTGCCAGCAGCCCCCGGGACAGGGCTAATACGCAGTATTTT
clone size: -; V gene: TRBV5-1; J gene: TRBJ2-5; D gene: TRBD1; CDR3 protein: CASSRAGTGGRETQYF; CDR3 DNA: TGCGCCAGCAGCAGGGCCGGGACAGGGGGACGGGAGACCCAGTACTTC
clone size: -; V gene: TRBV19; J gene: TRBJ2-2; D gene: -; CDR3 protein: CASSTWTTNTGELFF; CDR3 DNA: TGTGCCAGTAGTACCTGGACCACGAACACCGGGGAGCTGTTTTTT
clone size: -; V gene: TRBV19; J gene: TRBJ2-3; D gene: -; CDR3 protein: CASSVPGLGTDTQYF; CDR3 DNA: TGTGCCAGTAGTGTTCCGGGACTTGGCACAGATACGCAGTATTTT
clone size: -; V gene: TRBV4-3; J gene: TRBJ2-3; D gene: -; CDR3 protein: CASSRTHTDTQYF; CDR3 DNA: TGCGCCAGCAGCCGTACACACACAGATACGCAGTATTTT
clone size: -; V gene: TRBV19; J gene: TRBJ2-3; D gene: -; CDR3 protein: CASSKEGTDTQYF; CDR3 DNA: TGTGCCAGTAGTAAGGAGGGCACAGATACGCAGTATTTT
clone size: -; V gene: TRBV15; J gene: TRBJ1-1; D gene: -; CDR3 protein: CATSEMDRNTEAFF; CDR3 DNA: TGTGCCACCAGCGAAATGGACAGGAACACTGAAGCTTTCTTT
clone size: -; V gene: TRBV7-2; J gene: TRBJ2-2; D gene: -; CDR3 protein: CASSFYTGELFF; CDR3 DNA: TGTGCCAGCAGCTTCTACACCGGGGAGCTGTTTTTT
clone size: -; V gene: TRBV4-3; J gene: TRBJ1-5; D gene: -; CDR3 protein: CASSQDGKGFQPQHF; CDR3 DNA: TGCGCCAGCAGCCAAGATGGGAAAGGTTTCCAGCCCCAGCATTTT
clone size: -; V gene: TRBV5-5; J gene: TRBJ2-3; D gene: -; CDR3 protein: CARRTDTQYF; CDR3 DNA: TGTGCCAGACGCACAGATACGCAGTATTTT
clone size: -; V gene: TRBV4-3; J gene: TRBJ2-2; D gene: -; CDR3 protein: CASSQVLGGGPHTGELFF; CDR3 DNA: TGCGCCAGCAGCCAAGTCTTGGGAGGGGGACCGCACACCGGGGAGCTGTTTTTT
clone size: -; V gene: TRBV14; J gene: TRBJ1-2; D gene: -; CDR3 protein: CASSLQGTGSSGYTF; CDR3 DNA: TGTGCCAGCAGCCTACAAGGGACCGGGAGCAGTGGCTACACCTTC
clone size: -; V gene: TRBV29-1; J gene: TRBJ2-7; D gene: TRBD1; CDR3 protein: CSVSGTGLTYEQYF; CDR3 DNA: TGCAGCGTTTCTGGGACAGGCCTTACCTACGAGCAGTACTTC
clone size: few; V gene: TRBV7-9; J gene: TRBJ2-7; D gene: TRBD1; CDR3 protein: CASSPTGGTYEQYF; CDR3 DNA: TGTGCCAGCAGCCCGACAGGGGGGACCTACGAGCAGTACTTC
clone size: -; V gene: TRBV30; J gene: TRBJ2-2; D gene: TRBD2; CDR3 protein: CAWRLAGVSGELFF; CDR3 DNA: TGTGCCTGGAGGCTGGCGGGAGTAAGCGGGGAGCTGTTTTTT
clone size: -; V gene: TRBV13; J gene: TRBJ2-3; D gene: TRBD2; CDR3 protein: CASSLGGGGRTDTQYF; CDR3 DNA: TGTGCCAGCAGCTTAGGCGGCGGGGGACGCACAGATACGCAGTATTTT
clone size: few; V gene: TRBV27; J gene: TRBJ2-7; D gene: TRBD1; CDR3 protein: CASSRGQGSEQYF; CDR3 DNA: TGTGCCAGCAGTAGGGGACAGGGGAGCGAGCAGTACTTC
clone size: few; V gene: TRBV15; J gene: TRBJ1-6; D gene: -; CDR3 protein: CATSRDPQGGMPLHF; CDR3 DNA: TGTGCCACCAGCAGAGATCCCCAGGGAGGTATGCCCCTCCACTTT
clone size: -; V gene: TRBV4-3; J gene: TRBJ2-1; D gene: TRBD1; CDR3 protein: CASSQEDRGRTNEQFF; CDR3 DNA: TGCGCCAGCAGCCAAGAGGACAGGGGGCGGACCAATGAGCAGTTCTTC
clone size: -; V gene: TRBV28; J gene: TRBJ2-1; D gene: -; CDR3 protein: CASPPGVGGVIPRGEQFF; CDR3 DNA: TGTGCCAGCCCGCCAGGAGTTGGGGGAGTAATTCCGAGGGGGGAGCAGTTCTTC
clone size: -; V gene: TRBV7-2; J gene: TRBJ2-1; D gene: -; CDR3 protein: CASSLVGGREFF; CDR3 DNA: TGTGCCAGCAGCTTAGTAGGGGGGCGGGAGTTCTTC
clone size: once; V gene: TRBV5-1; J gene: TRBJ2-5; D gene: -; CDR3 protein: CASSGGTSQGTQYF; CDR3 DNA: TGCGCCAGCAGCGGCGGGACATCCCAAGGGACCCAGTACTTC
clone size: -; V gene: TRBV9; J gene: TRBJ1-3; D gene: TRBD1; CDR3 protein: CASSGIGQGENTIYF; CDR3 DNA: TGTGCCAGCAGCGGGATCGGACAGGGGGAAAACACCATATATTTT
clone size: -; V gene: TRBV27; J gene: TRBJ2-2; D gene: -; CDR3 protein: CASSPSRPATLAGELFF; CDR3 DNA: TGTGCCAGCAGTCCCTCCCGGCCAGCTACCTTAGCCGGGGAGCTGTTTTTT
clone size: -; V gene: TRBV6-5; J gene: TRBJ2-5; D gene: -; CDR3 protein: CASSYSTTRTSQAQYF; CDR3 DNA: TGTGCCAGCAGTTACTCGACGACTAGGACTTCACAGGCCCAGTACTTC
clone size: few; V gene: TRBV5-6; J gene: TRBJ1-2; D gene: -; CDR3 protein: CASSLRNRGYTF; CDR3 DNA: TGTGCCAGCAGCTTGAGGAATAGGGGCTACACCTTC
clone size: -; V gene: TRBV7-2; J gene: TRBJ2-5; D gene: -; CDR3 protein: CASSLAMETQYF; CDR3 DNA: TGTGCCAGCAGCTTAGCGATGGAGACCCAGTACTTC
clone size: -; V gene: TRBV11-3; J gene: TRBJ2-3; D gene: -; CDR3 protein: CASSARAGNTDTQYF; CDR3 DNA: TGTGCCAGCAGCGCCAGGGCAGGGAACACAGATACGCAGTATTTT
clone size: -; V gene: TRBV20-1; J gene: TRBJ1-4; D gene: TRBD1; CDR3 protein: CSVGGDEKLFF; CDR3 DNA: TGCAGTGTAGGGGGCGACGAAAAACTGTTTTTT
clone size: -; V gene: TRBV7-2; J gene: TRBJ1-3; D gene: -; CDR3 protein: CASSSDGSSGNTIYF; CDR3 DNA: TGTGCCAGCAGCTCCGACGGAAGCTCTGGAAACACCATATATTTT
clone size: -; V gene: TRBV10-2; J gene: TRBJ1-2; D gene: -; CDR3 protein: CASSESDLDGGYYTF; CDR3 DNA: TGCGCCAGCAGTGAGTCTGACCTGGACGGTGGGTACTACACCTTC
clone size: -; V gene: TRBV27; J gene: TRBJ1-5; D gene: -; CDR3 protein: CASSRVGQPQHF; CDR3 DNA: TGTGCCAGCAGCCGCGTTGGACAGCCCCAGCATTTT
clone size: -; V gene: TRBV6-1; J gene: TRBJ2-1; D gene: -; CDR3 protein: CASSGRLVNYEQFF; CDR3 DNA: TGTGCCAGCAGTGGCCGACTAGTTAACTATGAGCAGTTCTTC
clone size: -; V gene: TRBV11-2; J gene: TRBJ2-2; D gene: -; CDR3 protein: CASSNRIGVDGELFF; CDR3 DNA: TGTGCCAGCAGCAACAGAATAGGGGTTGACGGGGAGCTGTTTTTT
clone size: -; V gene: TRBV2; J gene: TRBJ1-2; D gene: TRBD1; CDR3 protein: CASSGQGREYTF; CDR3 DNA: TGTGCCAGCAGTGGACAGGGAAGGGAGTACACCTTC
clone size: -; V gene: TRBV6-5; J gene: TRBJ1-2; D gene: -; CDR3 protein: CASSFTGNYGYTF; CDR3 DNA: TGTGCCAGCAGTTTTACAGGGAACTATGGCTACACCTTC
clone size: -; V gene: TRBV7-8; J gene: TRBJ1-3; D gene: -; CDR3 protein: CASSLVSAGGIGNTIYF; CDR3 DNA: TGTGCCAGCAGCTTAGTATCCGCGGGAGGGATAGGAAACACCATATATTTT
clone size: -; V gene: TRBV6-1; J gene: TRBJ1-2; D gene: -; CDR3 protein: CASSPGPNYGYTF; CDR3 DNA: TGTGCCAGCAGCCCCGGGCCCAACTATGGCTACACCTTC
clone size: once; V gene: TRBV27; J gene: TRBJ2-1; D gene: TRBD2; CDR3 protein: CASRIGGGTSGYNEQFF; CDR3 DNA: TGTGCCAGCAGAATAGGAGGGGGGACTAGCGGCTACAATGAGCAGTTCTTC
clone size: -; V gene: TRBV2; J gene: TRBJ1-2; D gene: -; CDR3 protein: CASSEGQAGYGYTF; CDR3 DNA: TGTGCCAGCAGTGAAGGACAGGCGGGCTATGGCTACACCTTC
clone size: -; V gene: TRBV4-1; J gene: TRBJ1-3; D gene: TRBD1; CDR3 protein: CASSQDAPTGGRHGNTIYF; CDR3 DNA: TGCGCCAGCAGCCAAGATGCCCCGACAGGGGGTCGACATGGAAACACCATATATTTT